The clone carrying this T cell receptor beta chain was detected many times. This sample stems from a study of T cells in Graves' hyperthyroidism and ophthalmopathy. TCR beta CDR3 region amplification was performed from RNA transcripts. The study used the HTBI primer set for a first-round RT-PCR of the TCR CDR3. Via MiXCR, TCRdb re-called the multiplex PCR reads, giving one row per CDR3 protein. The sample records about 260,000 distinct CDR3 sequences, 15% to 20% being singletons. The CDR3 sequence is 17 residues long. Deletions cut 0 bases from V and 1 base from J, with 17 bases between. Germline-derived CDR1 and CDR2 are DFQATT and SNEGSKA (reference sequence).

The receptor's source is a young woman with Graves' ophthalmopathy. Sequenced: blood. This chain links TRBV20-1 with TRBJ2-3; D uncertain. The CDR3 here is CSARDVAGSWGTDTQYF. CDR3 coding DNA: TGCAGTGCTAGAGATGTGGCCGGCTCTTGGGGCACAGATACGCAGTATTTT.